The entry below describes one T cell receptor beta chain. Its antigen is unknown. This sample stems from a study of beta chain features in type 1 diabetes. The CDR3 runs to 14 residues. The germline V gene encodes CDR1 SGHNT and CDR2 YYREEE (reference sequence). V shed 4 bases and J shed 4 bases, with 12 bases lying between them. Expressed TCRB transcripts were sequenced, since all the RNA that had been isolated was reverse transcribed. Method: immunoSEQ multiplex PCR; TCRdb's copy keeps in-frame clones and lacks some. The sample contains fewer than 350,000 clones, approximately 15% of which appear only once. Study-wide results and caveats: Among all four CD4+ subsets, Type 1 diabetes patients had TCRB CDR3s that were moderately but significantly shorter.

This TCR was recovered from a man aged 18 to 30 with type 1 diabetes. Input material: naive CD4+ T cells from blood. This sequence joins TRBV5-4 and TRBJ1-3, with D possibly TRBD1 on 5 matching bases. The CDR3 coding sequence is TGTGCCAGCAGCCCACAGGACCCCGGAAACACCATATATTTT. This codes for CASSPQDPGNTIYF.